A single sample gave rise to the 7 T cell receptor beta chains below, sequenced in a study of blood T cell repertoires in COVID-19. Here immunoSEQ multiplex PCR was the method, and the copy in TCRdb shows in-frame clones only, minus some. The repertoire has around 270,000 clones, approximately 86% of them found once; the top ten carry 5.2%. The sequenced sample consisted of peripheral blood. These receptors were taken from a woman between 55 and 75 years old with COVID-19, enrolled during active disease.

This chain connects TRBV6-5 to TRBJ1-1; 9 bases match TRBD1. J was trimmed by 5 bases and V by 5 bases; bases with no gene match: 9. CDR1 MNHEY and CDR2 SVGAGI come from the germline V gene. CDR3 length: 15 residues. DNA of the CDR3: TGTGCCAGCAGTCCGTGGACAGGGGTAGATACTGAAGCTTTCTTT. This encodes CASSPWTGVDTEAFF.

Concerning this clone: This sample includes further DNA sequences coding for the same CDR3. The V call is TRBV2, the J call TRBJ1-1; D possibly corresponds to TRBD1 (6 bases). The CDR3 sequence is 13 residues long. Germline values: CDR1 SNHLY, CDR2 FYNNEI. The germline V and J ends were trimmed by 4 bases and 2 bases, with 8 bases remaining between them. CDR3 residues: CASSGGGNTEAFF. The CDR3 coding sequence is TGTGCCAGCAGTGGAGGGGGAAACACTGAAGCTTTCTTT.

The rearrangement uses TRBV19 and TRBJ2-1; D perhaps matches TRBD1 (5 bases). CDR1 is LNHDA and CDR2 is SQIVND in the germline V gene (reference sequence). Trimming cost V 5 bases and J 6 bases, with 11 bases left between them. This CDR3 spans 13 amino acids. The chain's CDR3 is CASSSQGANEQFF. CDR3 nucleotides: TGTGCCAGTAGTTCGCAAGGGGCCAATGAGCAGTTCTTC.

The V and J genes are TRBV4-1 and TRBJ2-7; 10 nucleotides line up with TRBD1. This CDR3 is 15 amino acids long. Germline lookup yields CDR1 MGHRA and CDR2 YSYEKL. With 4 bases clipped from V and 4 bases from J, the junction kept 7 bases outside the gene matches. The DNA for the CDR3 is TGCGCCAGCAGCCTGGACAGGGGGACAATGTACGAGCAGTACTTC. As protein: CASSLDRGTMYEQYF.

The chain has TRBV19 and TRBJ1-5, with D tentatively TRBD1 (6 bases). The germline V gene has CDR1 LNHDA and CDR2 SQIVND (reference sequence). V lost 7 bases to trimming and J lost 3 bases, with 16 bases between them. The CDR3 loop spans 15 amino acids. The CDR3, as DNA: TGTGCCAGTATCCCCAGGGGCCCCAACAATCAGCCCCAGCATTTT. Amino acids: CASIPRGPNNQPQHF.

V is TRBV27 and J is TRBJ2-1; TRBD2 agrees at 9 bases. The CDR3 runs 14 residues. Unmatched junction bases numbered 7, after V lost 7 bases and J lost 6 bases. Germline V gene sequence: CDR1 MNHEY, CDR2 SMNVEV (reference sequence). The CDR3 sequence: CASKPGLASNEQFF. The CDR3 DNA sequence: TGTGCCAGCAAACCGGGACTAGCCTCCAATGAGCAGTTCTTC.

The chain couples TRBV5-4 to TRBJ1-4, with TRBD1 as a possible D gene (6 bases). The CDR3 has 13 residues. V was trimmed by 2 bases and J by 7 bases, leaving 9 bases between them. Germline CDR1 reads SGHNT; CDR2 reads YYREEE (reference sequence). CDR3 region: CASSLQGIEKLFF. The DNA for the CDR3 is TGTGCCAGCAGCTTACAGGGAATTGAAAAACTGTTTTTT.